These T cell receptor beta chains were read from a single sample in a study of shared clonotypes between healthy human individuals. Clones were read by immunoSEQ multiplex PCR, and TCRdb kept only the in-frame ones, dropping some. This sample has around 2.1 million clones, with 90% to 96% found just once. The sample consisted of naive CD4+ T cells sorted from blood. The receptors here all came from a man younger than 35 in good health. CDR3s include the opening cysteine and the closing phenylalanine or tryptophan. A D gene is named only where the DNA matches it firmly.

TRBV30	NA	TRBJ2-1	TGTGCCTGCCTCGTGGGACTCCACAATGAGCAGTTCTTC	CACLVGLHNEQFF
TRBV6-5	NA	TRBJ2-7	TGTGCCAGCAGTTACTCGCAGCCAGGTCCCTACGAGCAGTACTTC	CASSYSQPGPYEQYF
TRBV4-3	TRBD1	TRBJ1-2	TGCGCCAGCAGCCAAGATGAGACAGGGGGCGCTTATGGCTACACCTTC	CASSQDETGGAYGYTF
TRBV5-1	TRBD2	TRBJ2-7	TGCGCCAGCAGCTTGGAAGCGGGAGGGGGTCGGCGCGAGCAGTACTTC	CASSLEAGGGRREQYF
TRBV6-6	NA	TRBJ1-5	TGTGCCAGCAGCTCTGGGGCCCATCAGCCCCAGCATTTT	CASSSGAHQPQHF
TRBV18	TRBD2	TRBJ2-1	TGTGCCAGCTCTCTACAAGCGGGAGGGCACGATGAGCAGTTCTTC	CASSLQAGGHDEQFF
TRBV28	NA	TRBJ1-1	TGTGCCAGCACAAAGGCCGGGACAAAAAACACTGAAGCTTTCTTT	CASTKAGTKNTEAFF
TRBV11-2	NA	TRBJ1-1	TGTGCCAGCAGCTTAGGCAGGGAAGCTTTCTTT	CASSLGREAFF
TRBV4-1	TRBD2	TRBJ2-1	TGCGCCAGCAGCCGACTAGCCCGAACGGGCAATGAGCAGTTCTTC	CASSRLARTGNEQFF
TRBV5-4	TRBD1	TRBJ2-7	TGTGCCAGCAGCTTGGGGGGGTCCGGGACAGCTGGTTACGAGCAGTACTTC	CASSLGGSGTAGYEQYF
TRBV29-1	NA	TRBJ2-1	TGCAGCGCACTATGGGGCGGGCTGACCAATGAGCAGTTCTTC	CSALWGGLTNEQFF
TRBV18	NA	TRBJ1-1	TGTGCCAGCTCAGTTATAGAGTACACTGAAGCTTTCTTT	CASSVIEYTEAFF